A selection of T cell receptor beta chains follows, all from one sample in a study of cytomegalovirus exposure and HLA in healthy donors. Some clones are missing from TCRdb's copy, which holds only in-frame ones; the method was immunoSEQ multiplex PCR. The table has approximately 130,000 clones, approximately 90% seen once; the top ten hold around 5.5%. Material for sequencing was PBMCs. The receptors originated from a woman aged 25 to 45 in good health and CMV-seronegative. Both conserved end residues are part of each CDR3. The D gene is left open where the match is weak. Expanded clones get a size class; other rows say once, few or many, or leave the size out.

TRBJ2-3	TRBV15	TRBD2	.	TGTGCCACCAGCAGAGATAACAAGTGGGCAGGGAGGGCCACAGATACGCAGTATTTT	CATSRDNKWAGRATDTQYF
TRBJ2-7	TRBV28	.	.	TGTGCCAGCAGTTTTCAGGGCTACGAGCAGTACTTC	CASSFQGYEQYF
TRBJ2-5	TRBV5-6	TRBD2	.	TGTGCCAGCAGCCAACTAGCGGGGGACCAAGAGACCCAGTACTTC	CASSQLAGDQETQYF
TRBJ2-1	TRBV28	.	.	TGTGCCAGCAGTTTACCCACCCATGGGGCCAATGAGCAGTTCTTC	CASSLPTHGANEQFF
TRBJ1-2	TRBV2	TRBD1	.	TGTGCCAGCAGTACGAGCCGGGACAGAGCAGAGGATGGCTACACCTTC	CASSTSRDRAEDGYTF
TRBJ2-1	TRBV7-9	.	.	TGTGCCAGCAGCTACGGGGGCAATGAGCAGTTCTTC	CASSYGGNEQFF
TRBJ2-5	TRBV5-1	.	.	TGCGCCAGCAGCCACCCAGGGTCGGGAGAGACCCAGTACTTC	CASSHPGSGETQYF
TRBJ1-1	TRBV2	.	.	TGTGCCAGCAGTGAAGGGCGGGGGAACACTGAAGCTTTCTTT	CASSEGRGNTEAFF
TRBJ2-7	TRBV29-1	.	.	TGCAGCGTCTCCCTTATTAACTCCTACGAGCAGTACTTC	CSVSLINSYEQYF
TRBJ2-3	TRBV9	.	.	TGTGCCAGCAGCGTAGGCGGCTCCAGCACAGATACGCAGTATTTT	CASSVGGSSTDTQYF
TRBJ2-2	TRBV19	TRBD1	.	TGTGCCAGTAGTATGGGGACAGGGTTCACCGGGGAGCTGTTTTTT	CASSMGTGFTGELFF
TRBJ1-4	TRBV6-5	.	once	TGTGCCAGCAGCCGGGACACCGCTGGAGAAAAACTGTTTTTT	CASSRDTAGEKLFF
TRBJ1-2	TRBV11-2	.	.	TGTGCCAGCAGCGCGGGGAATGGCTACACCTTC	CASSAGNGYTF
TRBJ2-2	TRBV7-3	.	once	TGTGCCAGCAGCTTATACTCTAGCGTGGGCACCGGGGAGCTGTTTTTT	CASSLYSSVGTGELFF
TRBJ2-7	TRBV27	TRBD1	.	TGTGCCAGCAGTTTATCAGTCGGCACAGGGGCCTACGAGCAGTACTTC	CASSLSVGTGAYEQYF
TRBJ2-3	TRBV7-2	TRBD2	.	TGTGCCAGCAGCTCACTAGCGGGAGGGACAGATACGCAGTATTTT	CASSSLAGGTDTQYF
TRBJ2-2	TRBV19	.	.	TGTGCCAGTAGAAGCCTCTACAGGCGCACCGGGGAGCTGTTTTTT	CASRSLYRRTGELFF
TRBJ1-3	TRBV27	.	.	TGTGCCAGCAGTTTAGGGCAGGGGATTGGAAACACCATATATTTT	CASSLGQGIGNTIYF
TRBJ2-3	TRBV19	TRBD2	.	TGTGCCAGTAGTCGCTCGACTAGCGGGGGGGCGGTGATCAGCACAGATACGCAGTATTTT	CASSRSTSGGAVISTDTQYF
TRBJ1-2	TRBV10-3	TRBD1	.	TGTGCCATCAGTGCGACAGACGGACAGGGAAACTATGGCTACACCTTC	CAISATDGQGNYGYTF
TRBJ2-7	TRBV7-8	TRBD2	.	TGTGCCAGCAGCCTTCTAGCGGGAGCATCCTACGAGCAGTACTTC	CASSLLAGASYEQYF
TRBJ2-4	TRBV4-1	TRBD1	.	TGCGCCAGCAGCCCTGGACAGGCCTCCGGGGCCAAAAACATTCAGTACTTC	CASSPGQASGAKNIQYF
TRBJ2-7	TRBV5-4	TRBD2	.	TGTGCCAGCAGCAAGGGACTAGCGGGGGGTTCCTCCTACGAGCAGTACTTC	CASSKGLAGGSSYEQYF
TRBJ1-5	TRBV5-6	.	few	TGTGCCAGCAGCTTCTTAGATCAGCCCCAGCATTTT	CASSFLDQPQHF
TRBJ1-4	TRBV7-9	TRBD1	.	TGTGCCAGCAGCTTAGCATCAGGGGGCTTACTGTTTTTT	CASSLASGGLLFF
TRBJ2-7	TRBV19	TRBD1	.	TGTGCCAGTAGTGGGGCTAGGGGGCACGAGCAGTACTTC	CASSGARGHEQYF
TRBJ1-1	TRBV25-1	TRBD1	.	TGTGCCAGCAGTGAGACAGGGTCGGGCCCTGAAGCTTTCTTT	CASSETGSGPEAFF
TRBJ1-1	TRBV11-2	.	.	TGTGCCAGCAGCTTCGTCCCGAACACTGAAGCTTTCTTT	CASSFVPNTEAFF
TRBJ1-1	TRBV30	.	.	TGTGCCCTTAGGGACATGGAAGGGCCGGAAGCTTTCTTT	CALRDMEGPEAFF
TRBJ2-3	TRBV9	TRBD2	.	TGTGCCAGCAGCGACAGCGGGGGGAGCACAGATACGCAGTATTTT	CASSDSGGSTDTQYF
TRBJ1-2	TRBV4-3	.	.	TGCGCCAGCAGCAATCAAGATCGCGGCTGGTATGGCTACACCTTC	CASSNQDRGWYGYTF
TRBJ2-1	TRBV7-8	.	.	TGTGCCAGCAGCCCCCGAACGCTAGCTGGCAATGAGCAGTTCTTC	CASSPRTLAGNEQFF
TRBJ1-4	TRBV30	TRBD1	few	TGTGCCTGCGGGGACAGGTCTAATGAAAAACTGTTTTTT	CACGDRSNEKLFF
TRBJ1-2	TRBV28	TRBD1	.	TGTGCCAGCAGTTCATCACAAACAGGGGTGGGTGTCAAGTTC	CASSSSQTGVGVKF
TRBJ1-2	TRBV25-1	TRBD1	once	TGTGCCAGCAGTGGGGGACAGCTTAACTATGGCTACACCTTC	CASSGGQLNYGYTF
TRBJ1-5	TRBV27	TRBD1	.	TGTGCCAGCAGTACCTACAGGGGTCCTAATCAGCCCCAGCATTTT	CASSTYRGPNQPQHF
TRBJ2-7	TRBV10-3	TRBD2	.	TGTGCCATCAGCCCGGGACTAGCGGGAGGATCCTACGAGCAGTACTTC	CAISPGLAGGSYEQYF
TRBJ2-7	TRBV11-2	.	.	TGTGCCAGCGGCCATCTAGAGGCCCCCCTGAACTTC	CASGHLEAPLNF
TRBJ1-2	TRBV11-2	TRBD1	.	TGTGCCAGCAGCATAACGGGACAGGCCGCCTATGGCTACACCTTC	CASSITGQAAYGYTF
TRBJ1-1	TRBV11-2	.	.	TGTGCCAGCAGCCCCAGGGGATCGGGACACGTTGCTTTCTTT	CASSPRGSGHVAFF
TRBJ1-2	TRBV30	.	.	TGTGCCTGGAGTGTCGGGATTAACTATGGCTACACCTTC	CAWSVGINYGYTF
TRBJ2-7	TRBV7-9	.	.	TGTGCCAGCAGCTTGGGAGGGGGAGCCTACGAGCAGTACTTC	CASSLGGGAYEQYF
TRBJ1-5	TRBV18	.	.	TGTGCCAGCTCTCAAGGACACCCGAATACCAATCAGCCCCAGCATTTT	CASSQGHPNTNQPQHF
TRBJ2-7	TRBV9	.	.	TGTGCCAGCAGCGGCCCCCAGGGGAACGACGAGCAGTACTTC	CASSGPQGNDEQYF